The rows below give T cell receptor beta chains drawn from one sample of a study of cytomegalovirus exposure and HLA in healthy donors. This table comes from immunoSEQ multiplex PCR, and its TCRdb copy is limited to in-frame clones, with some not included. The profile shows about 360,000 clones, about nine tenths of them singletons. Sequencing used PBMCs. The source is a young woman in good health and CMV-seronegative. CDR3s include the opening cysteine and the closing phenylalanine or tryptophan. D genes are given only for firm matches. Only some rows state a clone size, as once, few, many or a class for expanded clones.

>TRBJ2-7|TRBD1|TRBV5-5|-
TGTGCCAGCAGCGGGACAGGGCAATCCTGGGGGGAGCAGTACTTC
CASSGTGQSWGEQYF
>TRBJ2-1|TRBD2|TRBV27|-
TGTGCCAGCAGCCGAGGGCCTAGCGGTTACAATGAGCAGTTCTTC
CASSRGPSGYNEQFF
>TRBJ1-2|-|TRBV9|-
TGTGCCAGCAGCCCCACCACAGGGAACTATGGCTACACCTTC
CASSPTTGNYGYTF
>TRBJ2-3|TRBD1|TRBV30|-
TGTGCCTGGATTAGACAGGGAACGACAGATACGCAGTATTTT
CAWIRQGTTDTQYF
>TRBJ2-1|-|TRBV6-6|-
TGTGCCAGCAGTTACTCGCAGGCTCACAATGAGCAGTTCTTC
CASSYSQAHNEQFF
>TRBJ1-1|-|TRBV5-1|-
TGCGCCAGCAGTGTAGTATCCGGGACTGTGAACACTGAAGCTTTCTTT
CASSVVSGTVNTEAFF
>TRBJ2-1|-|TRBV28|once
TGTGCCAGCAGGCGGAGAGGGTCCTACAATGAGCAGTTCTTC
CASRRRGSYNEQFF
>TRBJ1-4|-|TRBV28|-
TGTGCCAGCAGCCCTCGGTTCGCAACTAATGAAAAACTGTTTTTT
CASSPRFATNEKLFF
>TRBJ2-3|TRBD2|TRBV19|once
TGTGCCAGTAGTATTCAAGCGGGGAAGCTCACAGATACGCAGTATTTT
CASSIQAGKLTDTQYF
>TRBJ2-7|-|TRBV4-1|-
TGCGCCAGCAGCCAAGATTCAAGGAGCTCCTACGAGCAGTACTTC
CASSQDSRSSYEQYF
>TRBJ1-2|TRBD1|TRBV5-1|few
TGCGCCAGCAGCTCAGGGGGTCCTAACTATGGCTACACCTTC
CASSSGGPNYGYTF
>TRBJ2-7|-|TRBV27|few
TGTGCCAGCAGTTTATCCCCAGAGGACGAGCAGTACTTC
CASSLSPEDEQYF
>TRBJ1-5|-|TRBV11-2|few
TGTGCCAGCAGCCCAGGGCGCAATCAGCCCCAGCATTTT
CASSPGRNQPQHF
>TRBJ2-3|-|TRBV27|-
TGTGCCAGCAGTTTATGGGCGGGGCAGTATTTT
CASSLWAGQYF
>TRBJ2-5|-|TRBV4-2|-
TGTGCCAGCAGCCTTCACAACAGGGGATTGATGGGGGGAGAGACCCAGTACTTC
CASSLHNRGLMGGETQYF
>TRBJ1-1|-|TRBV7-3|few
TGTGCCAGCAGCTTAATACACAGGGTAGGTACTGAAGCTTTCTTT
CASSLIHRVGTEAFF
>TRBJ2-3|-|TRBV28|-
TGTGCCAGCCAAGGAGAGGGGAGGGATACGCAGTATTTT
CASQGEGRDTQYF
>TRBJ2-2|-|TRBV6-5|-
TGTGCCAGCAGTTTTACTAGGGCCACCGGGGAGCTGTTTTTT
CASSFTRATGELFF
>TRBJ1-1|-|TRBV27|-
TGTGCCAGCAGTCCCCAGGGTATATTAAGTTCGGCAGGGTACACTGAAGCTTTCTTT
CASSPQGILSSAGYTEAFF
>TRBJ2-3|TRBD1|TRBV28|-
TGTGCCAGCAGTTCGGGACAGCTTGGCACAGATACGCAGTATTTT
CASSSGQLGTDTQYF
>TRBJ2-3|-|TRBV9|-
TGTGCCAGCAGCCTTAGCGGACCTAGCACAGATACGCAGTATTTT
CASSLSGPSTDTQYF
>TRBJ2-1|-|TRBV15|-
TGTGCCACCAGCAGAGAGCCGGGACTCTCTGTAGGTGAGCAGTTCTTC
CATSREPGLSVGEQFF
>TRBJ1-4|-|TRBV7-9|-
TGTGCCAGCAGCTTAGTAGGGGGTGGGGAAAAACTGTTTTTT
CASSLVGGGEKLFF
>TRBJ1-5|-|TRBV15|-
TGTGCCACCAGCAAATTAACGGACAGCGATAGCAATCAGCCCCAGCATTTT
CATSKLTDSDSNQPQHF
>TRBJ2-2|-|TRBV9|-
TGTGCCAGCAGCCCCCTCCGGGGAGACACCACCGGGGAGCTGTTTTTT
CASSPLRGDTTGELFF
>TRBJ2-3|-|TRBV6-1|-
TGTGCCAGCAGTCAGGGCTGGTCGACAGATACGCAGTATTTT
CASSQGWSTDTQYF
>TRBJ2-1|TRBD2|TRBV10-2|-
TGCGCCAGCAGTGTGCATAGCGGGAGCCCTCCCCAGAATGAGCAGTTCTTC
CASSVHSGSPPQNEQFF